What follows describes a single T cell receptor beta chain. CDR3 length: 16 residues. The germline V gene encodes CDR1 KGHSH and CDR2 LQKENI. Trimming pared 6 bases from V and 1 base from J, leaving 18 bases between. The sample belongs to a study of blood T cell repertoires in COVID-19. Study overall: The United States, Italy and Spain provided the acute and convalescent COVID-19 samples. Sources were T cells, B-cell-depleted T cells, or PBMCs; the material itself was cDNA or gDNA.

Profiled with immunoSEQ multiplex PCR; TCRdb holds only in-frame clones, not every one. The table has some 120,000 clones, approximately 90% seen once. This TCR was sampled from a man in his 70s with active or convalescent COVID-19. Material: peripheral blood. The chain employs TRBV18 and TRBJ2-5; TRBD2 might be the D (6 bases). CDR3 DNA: TGTGCCAGCTCTCCCACCCCTGGAGGGACCCAAGAGACCCAGTACTTC. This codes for CASSPTPGGTQETQYF.